This T cell receptor beta chain was sequenced during a study of blood T cell repertoires in COVID-19. Whole-study context: PBMCs, B-cell-depleted T cells, or T cells provided the cDNA or gDNA that made up the material.

Generated by immunoSEQ multiplex PCR, the TCRdb table keeps only in-frame clones and is missing some. This sample has about 86,000 clones, with 85% found just once. This clone was detected only once. The CDR3 spans 18 residues. Trimming removed 2 bases from V and 0 bases from J, with 18 bases in between. Per the germline V gene, CDR1 is LNHDA and CDR2 is SQIVND (reference sequence). The origin of this receptor is a man over 45 with acute or convalescent COVID-19. The source material was peripheral blood. J is TRBJ2-3 and V is TRBV19; D is perhaps TRBD1 (6 bases). The CDR3 reads CASSILGHRIASTDTQYF. In nucleotides, the CDR3 is TGTGCCAGTAGTATATTGGGACACAGAATCGCTAGCACAGATACGCAGTATTTT.